This TCR beta chain was identified during a study of cytomegalovirus exposure and HLA in healthy donors. The wider study: In a later analysis, it was reported that the roughly 130 validation repertoires had been produced on the same platform as the 600 to 850 repertoires belonging to the first cohort.

Notes on the study in general: Many donors carried some public TCRs, although rarity characterized most TCR sequences. Cytomegalovirus status, reportedly, was diagnosed with high specificity and sensitivity by the classifier. Three chains linked to CMV were shown in vitro to be specific for CMV antigens.

V lost 2 bases to trimming and J lost 4 bases; unmatched junction nucleotides: 5. Germline V CDR1 and CDR2: SGDLS, YYNGEE. This CDR3 comprises 15 residues. TCRdb's copy holds only in-frame clones and misses some; the assay was immunoSEQ multiplex PCR. The sample includes roughly 250,000 clones, roughly 90% of them seen just once. In regard to this clone: Its antigen remains unidentified.

The chain has TRBV9 and TRBJ2-7; TRBD2 matches 11 bases. Sequencing input: PBMCs. The receptor comes from a woman in her late teens or twenties in good health and CMV-seronegative. The CDR3 sequence is CASSVSGGAGYEQYF. As DNA, the CDR3 is TGTGCCAGCAGCGTTAGCGGGGGGGCAGGGTACGAGCAGTACTTC. The entire variable domain, with the rest obtained from reference TRBV9 and TRBJ2-7, is as follows: DSGVTQTPKHLITATGQRVTLRCSPRSGDLSVYWYQQSLDQGLQFLIQYYNGEERAKGNILERFSAQQFPDLHSELNLSSLELGDSALYFCASSVSGGAGYEQYFGPGTRLTVT.